This T cell receptor (beta chain) was documented in a study of Graves' ophthalmopathy and Graves' hyperthyroidism. Study conclusions and caveats: Clonotypes were expanded in thyroid at above 0.001 frequency, and most also appeared in blood.

This clonotype came up many times. The antigen remains undetermined. V lost 6 bases and J lost 0, with 9 bases in between. The CDR3 spans 13 residues. Germline V gene data show CDR1 as MDHEN and CDR2 as SYDVKM. Beta-chain TCR CDR3 regions were amplified from RNA transcripts. An opening RT-PCR round employed HTBI primers and preceded a second-round multiplex PCR. One entry per CDR3 protein results from TCRdb running MiXCR on the multiplex PCR reads. The repertoire holds under 250,000 distinct CDR3 sequences, with under 30% as singletons. V usage is TRBV28 and J usage is TRBJ2-7, with D unclear. Sequencing was carried out using peripheral blood. The receptor comes from a man aged 50-59 years with Graves' ophthalmopathy. CDR3 amino acids: CASSDRSSYEQYF. The CDR3 region has the DNA TGTGCCAGCAGCGACCGAAGCTCCTACGAGCAGTACTTC.